A single sample is the source of the 24 T cell receptor beta chains below, sequenced in a study of Ad26.COV2.S vaccination and SARS-CoV-2 variants (dated by TCRdb to about 2021). Interpreted using the paper, the treatment or condition label stands for: roughly 19 received Ad26.COV2.S at low or high dose, single or two shots; about 5 received placebo; per-sample allocation not given. Repertoires of vaccine and placebo recipients were sequenced from samples collected on day 63 after the first injection. The library came from the immunoSEQ multiplex PCR assay. What TCRdb holds here is the immuneACCESS table cut down to in-frame rearrangements. Part of the clones is not present; checked against another copy, under half of the missing clones reflect an unresolved V gene, and the others are unexplained. This sample holds about 250,000 clones; roughly 85% were observed only once. The top ten constitute less than 3% of the sample.

Source: peripheral blood, taken in a trial of Ad26.COV2.S vaccine versus placebo. The source is a person between 18 and 59 years old who received the Ad26.COV2.S COVID-19 vaccine or a placebo.

The rearrangement joins TRBV19 to TRBJ2-5; 10 bases map to TRBD2. CDR1 LNHDA and CDR2 SQIVND come from the germline V gene (reference sequence). The CDR3 runs to 15 residues. With V trimmed by 6 bases and J by 5 bases, 9 bases remained unmatched. This chain's CDR3 is CASRYSGGGLETQYF. The CDR3 DNA follows: TGTGCCAGTAGATACAGCGGGGGGGGTTTGGAGACCCAGTACTTC. Drawing the rest from reference TRBV19 and TRBJ2-5, the complete variable domain is DGGITQSPKYLFRKEGQNVTLSCEQNLNHDAMYWYRQDPGQGLRLIYYSQIVNDFQKGDIAEGYSVSREKKESFPLTVTSAQKNPTAFYLCASRYSGGGLETQYFGPGTRLLVL.

V and J are TRBV2 and TRBJ2-7, with a weak D call TRBD1 (6 bases). V lost 4 bases to trimming and J lost 3 bases, with 13 bases between them. CDR1 is SNHLY and CDR2 is FYNNEI in the germline V gene. The CDR3 runs 14 residues. In nucleotides, the CDR3 is TGTGCCAGCAGTGCGGACAGAGGCCTCTACGAGCAGTACTTC. Translated: CASSADRGLYEQYF.

The chain links TRBV6-2 or TRBV6-3 to TRBJ1-2; 7 nucleotides agree with TRBD1. V gave up 5 bases and J gave up 1 base; unmatched junction bases: 7. The CDR3 extends over 15 amino acids. The germline gives CDR1 MNHEY, CDR2 SVGEGT. This chain's CDR3 is CASSSAGGGNYGYTF. The CDR3 DNA reads as TGTGCCAGCAGTAGCGCAGGGGGAGGTAACTATGGCTACACCTTC.

This clone was seen only a few times. The gene calls are TRBV9 and TRBJ2-3, with unresolved D. Per the germline V gene, CDR1 is SGDLS and CDR2 is YYNGEE. The CDR3 has 16 amino acids. The V end lost 3 bases, the J end lost 5 bases, and 19 bases lay between the germline ends. In nucleotides, the CDR3 is TGTGCCAGCAGCGCTCACGATCGACTGAGGCAAGATACGCAGTATTTT. The encoded protein is CASSAHDRLRQDTQYF.

The rearrangement uses TRBV2 and TRBJ2-4; no clear D. In germline, CDR1 is SNHLY, CDR2 FYNNEI. The CDR3 contains 14 residues. Trimming took off 1 base at V and 2 bases at J, with 6 bases between the two ends. In DNA, the CDR3 is TGTGCCAGCAGTGAAGGAGCACCCAAAAACATTCAGTACTTC. Translating gives CASSEGAPKNIQYF.

The chain has TRBV9 and TRBJ2-2; weak D call: TRBD1 (5 bases). The CDR3 runs to 15 residues. Germline CDR1 and CDR2: SGDLS and YYNGEE. Trimming pared 0 bases from V and 4 bases from J, leaving 10 bases between. This chain's CDR3 is CASSVEGFSTGELFF. CDR3 DNA sequence: TGTGCCAGCAGCGTAGAGGGGTTTAGCACCGGGGAGCTGTTTTTT.

The gene calls are TRBV4-1 and TRBJ1-4, with TRBD1 matching over 7 bases. Germline CDR1 is MGHRA and CDR2 is YSYEKL. The CDR3 spans 15 residues. Unmatched junction bases numbered 5, after V lost 1 base and J lost 6 bases. CDR3 in DNA: TGCGCCAGCAGCCAAGGACAGGGTGCTTATGAAAAACTGTTTTTT. The encoded protein is CASSQGQGAYEKLFF.

The chain carries TRBV19 and TRBJ1-2, with D unresolved. The CDR3 is 14 residues long. Germline values: CDR1 LNHDA, CDR2 SQIVND (reference sequence). The germline V and J ends were trimmed by 2 bases and 8 bases, with 15 bases remaining between them. The CDR3 sequence: CASSIPRAMRGYTF. CDR3 nucleotides: TGTGCCAGTAGTATACCGAGAGCAATGCGGGGCTACACCTTC.

The V gene is TRBV19, the J gene TRBJ2-2, with D maybe TRBD1 (5 bases). The CDR3 is 16 residues long. Germline CDR1 reads LNHDA; CDR2 reads SQIVND (reference sequence). The V end lost 1 base, the J end lost 0 bases, and 9 bases lay between the germline ends. The CDR3 DNA is TGTGCCAGTAGTATAGGGTTAGGGGCGAACACCGGGGAGCTGTTTTTT. This codes for CASSIGLGANTGELFF.

This chain joins TRBV7-9 and TRBJ1-1, with D unclear. Trimming left V 0 bases short and J 7 bases short, with 3 bases between. The CDR3 is 11 amino acids. CDR1 is SEHNR, CDR2 FQNEAQ, per germline (reference sequence). In nucleotides, the CDR3 is TGTGCCAGCAGCTTAGCCGTTGAAGCTTTCTTT. It translates to CASSLAVEAFF.

This clone occurred once. V usage is TRBV12-3 or TRBV12-4 and J usage is TRBJ1-1, with D possibly TRBD1 on 6 matching bases. V dropped 5 bases and J dropped 9 bases, with 16 bases sitting between them. The CDR3 runs 13 residues. The CDR3 sequence is CASSQTAGTKAFF. The DNA of the CDR3 is TGTGCCAGCAGTCAGACGGCAGGGACAAAAGCTTTCTTT.

DNA of the CDR3: TGCGCCAGCAGCTTATACCGGGCCACCTCCAGTGGCACTGAAGCTTTCTTT. It yields the protein CASSLYRATSSGTEAFF. The chain is built from TRBV5-1 and TRBJ1-1; D gene uncertain. There are 17 residues in the CDR3. The germline V gene encodes CDR1 SGHRS and CDR2 YFSETQ. V lost 2 bases and J 4 bases, leaving 21 bases between the germline ends.

The chain recombines TRBV7-3 with TRBJ1-1; D perhaps matches TRBD1 (5 bases). The ends were cut back, 5 bases at V and 2 bases at J, with 9 bases in the middle. This CDR3 is 13 amino acids long. The V gene's germline CDR1 is SGHTA and CDR2 FQGTGA. The CDR3 DNA reads as TGTGCCAGCAGCCGCCAGGGTAACACTGAAGCTTTCTTT. Translating gives CASSRQGNTEAFF.

V is TRBV4-3 and J is TRBJ1-2; D ambiguous. The CDR3 is made up of 15 amino acids. V dropped 1 base and J dropped 4 bases, with 13 bases sitting between them. The V gene's germline CDR1 is LGHNA and CDR2 YSLEER. DNA for the CDR3: TGCGCCAGCAGCCAAGCTAGGTCCGGGATCTATGGCTACACCTTC. Encoded protein: CASSQARSGIYGYTF.

The CDR3 region has the DNA TGTGCCAGCAGCTCAGGACTTGGAAACACCATATATTTT. It specifies CASSSGLGNTIYF. The chain uses TRBV7-3 and TRBJ1-3, with D unclear. Germline loops: CDR1 SGHTA, CDR2 FQGTGA. The CDR3 contains 13 residues. The ends were cut back, 4 bases at V and 3 bases at J, with 7 bases in the middle.

The chain joins TRBV2 to TRBJ2-3, with 7 bases identical to TRBD2. Germline assignment: CDR1 SNHLY and CDR2 FYNNEI. V gave up 8 bases and J gave up 3 bases; unmatched junction bases: 14. CDR3 length equals 16 residues. CDR3 nucleotide sequence: TGTGCCAGCTTGAAGCGGGACGGAGCCTTAACAGATACGCAGTATTTT. It specifies CASLKRDGALTDTQYF.

This rearrangement joins TRBV9 to TRBJ2-5, with TRBD2 matching over 10 bases. Germline V gene lookup returns CDR1 SGDLS and CDR2 YYNGEE. The length of the CDR3 is 18 residues. The junction had 13 bases not matched to a gene; V was cut back by 0 bases and J by 5 bases. CDR3 in DNA: TGTGCCAGCAGCGTAGGTTCGGTCGTAGCGGGAGGAGGGGAGACCCAGTACTTC. It specifies CASSVGSVVAGGGETQYF.

The chain carries TRBV5-4 and TRBJ2-3; TRBD2 aligns across 11 bases. The germline CDR1 and CDR2 sequences are SGHNT and YYREEE (reference sequence). This CDR3 contains 17 residues. V trimming: 1 base; J trimming: 2 bases; junction bases outside the gene matches: 6. The CDR3 DNA follows: TGTGCCAGCAGCTTGAGGCTAGCGGGGGGACCCACAGATACGCAGTATTTT. Translating gives CASSLRLAGGPTDTQYF.

The chain couples TRBV2 to TRBJ1-4; perhaps TRBD1 as D (5 bases). CDR1 SNHLY and CDR2 FYNNEI come from the germline V gene. V dropped 5 bases and J dropped 3 bases, with 16 bases sitting between them. This CDR3 spans 16 amino acids. The CDR3 nucleotides are TGTGCCAGCAGTCTAAGGGGAGGGTTAGCTAATGAAAAACTGTTTTTT. Translated: CASSLRGGLANEKLFF.

The V gene is TRBV18, the J gene TRBJ2-2; D uncertain. V lost 0 bases to trimming and J lost 6 bases, with 5 bases between them. CDR3 length: 13 amino acids. CDR1 and CDR2 (germline): KGHSH, LQKENI. CDR3 nucleotide sequence: TGTGCCAGCTCACCACCCGGGCCCGGGGAGCTGTTTTTT. It yields the protein CASSPPGPGELFF.

This clone appeared once. This sequence joins TRBV18 and TRBJ2-5; 7 bases are a match to TRBD1. The CDR3 runs to 14 residues. Germline assignment: CDR1 KGHSH and CDR2 LQKENI. The ends lost 4 bases at V and 7 bases at J; junction bases unmatched: 9. This CDR3 reads CASSLGQAQGTQYF. The CDR3 nucleotides read TGTGCCAGCTCACTTGGACAGGCCCAGGGGACCCAGTACTTC.

The rearrangement links TRBV29-1 to TRBJ2-3; the D gene is possibly TRBD2 (5 bases). The germline V and J ends were trimmed by 3 bases and 3 bases, with 7 bases remaining between them. This CDR3 comprises 12 residues. Looked up from germline, CDR1 is SQVTM and CDR2 is ANQGSEA. The DNA of the CDR3 is TGCAGCGTTGAGGGGAGAACAGATACGCAGTATTTT. Translating gives CSVEGRTDTQYF.

The chain is built from TRBV18 and TRBJ1-2; tentatively, D is TRBD1 (5 bases). Trimming pared 2 bases from V and 7 bases from J, leaving 11 bases between. This CDR3 is built from 13 residues. Per the germline V gene, CDR1 is KGHSH and CDR2 is LQKENI. CDR3 sequence (DNA): TGTGCCAGCTCACCAACGGACGGGGGTGGCTACACCTTC. Translated: CASSPTDGGGYTF.

The chain joins TRBV7-2 to TRBJ2-5; TRBD2 agrees at 7 bases. Germline assignment: CDR1 SGHTA and CDR2 FQGNSA. Losses at the gene ends were 1 base for V and 4 bases for J; bases not matched to a gene: 6. The CDR3 extends over 15 amino acids. The CDR3 DNA is TGTGCCAGCAGCTTAGGCGGGGGAGTTGTAGAGACCCAGTACTTC. It codes for CASSLGGGVVETQYF.